Presented here are 8 T cell receptor beta chains from one specimen sequenced in a study of T cell clones after liver transplantation. Method: immunoSEQ multiplex PCR; TCRdb's copy keeps in-frame clones and lacks some. The sample lists about 72,000 clones, under 95% seen once, with 2% to 3% in the top ten. Specimen: CD4+ T cells from blood, collected before liver transplant. The receptors stem from a human donor who received a liver transplant.

This clone was seen more than once but under ten times. Here the CDR3 DNA reads TGCAGCGTAGACGGGGCAAACACTGAAGCTTTCTTT. Residues: CSVDGANTEAFF. The chain joins TRBV29-1 to TRBJ1-1; D possibly corresponds to TRBD1 (5 bases). CDR1 is SQVTM and CDR2 is ANQGSEA in the germline V gene. V was pared by 6 bases and J by 2 bases, with 10 bases between. CDR3 length: 12 residues.

This clone occurred once. The CDR3 loop reads CASSFVEEDTGELFF. The CDR3 DNA reads as TGCGCCAGCAGCTTTGTGGAGGAGGATACCGGGGAGCTGTTTTTT. This rearrangement joins TRBV5-1 to TRBJ2-2; D possibly corresponds to TRBD2 (5 bases). This CDR3 is 15 amino acids long. With 2 bases removed from V and 5 bases from J, the gap between germline ends came to 13 bases. From germline, CDR1 is SGHRS and CDR2 YFSETQ.

The chain has TRBV27 and TRBJ2-7; TRBD1 aligns across 10 bases. V was pared by 6 bases and J by 3 bases, with 5 bases of the junction left unmatched. The CDR3 spans 14 residues. Germline-derived CDR1 and CDR2 are MNHEY and SMNVEV (reference sequence). The CDR3 protein is CASRRGTGDYEQYF. The CDR3, as DNA: TGTGCCAGCAGACGAGGGACAGGGGACTACGAGCAGTACTTC.

This clone was seen at least ten times. V and J are TRBV4-2 and TRBJ1-1; 7 nucleotides match TRBD1. With 0 bases clipped from V and 7 bases from J, the junction kept 11 bases outside the gene matches. Per germline, CDR1 LGHNA and CDR2 YNFKEQ. This CDR3 is built from 16 residues. CDR3 protein: CASSQDQGQAKIEAFF. The CDR3 region has the DNA TGTGCCAGCAGCCAAGACCAAGGACAGGCTAAAATTGAAGCTTTCTTT.

The gene calls are TRBV5-1 and TRBJ2-3, with D perhaps being TRBD1 or TRBD2 (5 bases each). Trimming cost V 7 bases and J 3 bases, with 12 bases left between them. CDR1 SGHRS and CDR2 YFSETQ come from the germline V gene. CDR3 size: 13 residues. The CDR3 protein is CASSPGPTDTQYF. CDR3 bases: TGCGCCAGCTCACCGGGGCCTACAGATACGCAGTATTTT. Based on the CDR3 plus reference TRBV5-1 and TRBJ2-3, the full variable domain is KAGVTQTPRYLIKTRGQQVTLSCSPISGHRSVSWYQQTPGQGLQFLFEYFSETQRNKGNFPGRFSGRQFSNSRSEMNVSTLELGDSALYLCASSPGPTDTQYFGPGTRLTVL.

This chain uses TRBV5-1 with TRBJ2-6; D gene ambiguous. From germline, CDR1 is SGHRS and CDR2 YFSETQ. Deletions cut 0 bases from V and 1 base from J, with 8 bases between. The CDR3 contains 16 residues. The CDR3 region has the DNA TGCGCCAGCAGCTTGGCCTTGGCTTCTGGGGCCAACGTCCTGACTTTC. It encodes CASSLALASGANVLTF.

The count of this clone is one. The chain joins TRBV19 to TRBJ2-6, with unresolved D. The V and J ends lost 6 bases and 4 bases respectively, with 10 bases between them. Germline CDR1 LNHDA, CDR2 SQIVND (reference sequence). The CDR3 is 14 amino acids. The CDR3 DNA sequence: TGTGCCAGTAGACCCCTCGACGGGGCCAACGTCCTGACTTTC. It encodes CASRPLDGANVLTF.

This chain connects TRBV11-2 to TRBJ2-5; 7 bases align to TRBD1. CDR1 is SGHAT and CDR2 is FQNNGV in the germline V gene. After removal of 4 bases from V and 1 base from J, the junction contained 3 bases not matched to a gene. The length of the CDR3 is 14 residues. The CDR3 sequence is CASSSQGLQETQYF. For the CDR3, the DNA is TGTGCCAGCAGCTCACAGGGGCTCCAAGAGACCCAGTACTTC.